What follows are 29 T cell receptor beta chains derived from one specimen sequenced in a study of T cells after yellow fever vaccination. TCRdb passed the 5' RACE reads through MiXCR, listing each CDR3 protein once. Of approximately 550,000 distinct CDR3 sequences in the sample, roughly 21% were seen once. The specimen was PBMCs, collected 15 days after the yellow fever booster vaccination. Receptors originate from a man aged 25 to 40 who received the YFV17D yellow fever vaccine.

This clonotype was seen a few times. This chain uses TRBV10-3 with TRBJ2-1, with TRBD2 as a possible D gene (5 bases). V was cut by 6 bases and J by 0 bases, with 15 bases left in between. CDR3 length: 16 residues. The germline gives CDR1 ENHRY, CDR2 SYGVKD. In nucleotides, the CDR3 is TGTGCCATCAGCGAGCCGGGTGGACTCTCCTACAATGAGCAGTTCTTC. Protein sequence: CAISEPGGLSYNEQFF.

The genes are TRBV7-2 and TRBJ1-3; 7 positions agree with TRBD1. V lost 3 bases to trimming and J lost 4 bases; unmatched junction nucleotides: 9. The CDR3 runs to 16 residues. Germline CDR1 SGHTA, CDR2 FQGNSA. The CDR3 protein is CASSFTTGLEGNTIYF. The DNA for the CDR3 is TGTGCCAGCAGCTTCACGACAGGGTTAGAAGGAAACACCATATATTTT. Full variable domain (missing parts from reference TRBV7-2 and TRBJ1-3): GAGVSQSPSNKVTEKGKDVELRCDPISGHTALYWYRQSLGQGLEFLIYFQGNSAPDKSGLPSDRFSAERTGGSVSTLTIQRTQQEDSAVYLCASSFTTGLEGNTIYFGEGSWLTVV.

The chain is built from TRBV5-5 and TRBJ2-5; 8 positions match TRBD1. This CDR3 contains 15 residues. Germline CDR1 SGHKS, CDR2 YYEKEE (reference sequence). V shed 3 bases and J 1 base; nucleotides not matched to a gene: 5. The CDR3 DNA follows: TGTGCCAGCAGCTCCTGGACAGGGTCCCAAGAGACCCAGTACTTC. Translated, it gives CASSSWTGSQETQYF.

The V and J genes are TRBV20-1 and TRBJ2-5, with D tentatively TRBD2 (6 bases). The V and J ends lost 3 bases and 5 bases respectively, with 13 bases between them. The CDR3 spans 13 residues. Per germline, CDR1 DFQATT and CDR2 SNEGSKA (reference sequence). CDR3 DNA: TGCAGTGCTAGTTCGCCGGCGGGGGAGACCCAGTACTTC. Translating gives CSASSPAGETQYF.

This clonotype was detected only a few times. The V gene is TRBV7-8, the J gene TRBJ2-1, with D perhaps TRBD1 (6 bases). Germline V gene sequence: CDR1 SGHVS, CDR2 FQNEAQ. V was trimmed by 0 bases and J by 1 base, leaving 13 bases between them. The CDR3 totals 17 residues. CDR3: CASSLARNRASYNEQFF. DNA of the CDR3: TGTGCCAGCAGCTTAGCGAGGAACAGGGCATCCTACAATGAGCAGTTCTTC.

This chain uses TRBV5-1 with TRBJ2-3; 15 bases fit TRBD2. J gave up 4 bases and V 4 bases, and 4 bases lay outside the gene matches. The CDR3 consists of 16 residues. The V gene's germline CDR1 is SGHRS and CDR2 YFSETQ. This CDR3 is CASSPGLAGGPDTQYF. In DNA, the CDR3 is TGCGCCAGCAGCCCGGGACTAGCGGGAGGACCAGATACGCAGTATTTT.

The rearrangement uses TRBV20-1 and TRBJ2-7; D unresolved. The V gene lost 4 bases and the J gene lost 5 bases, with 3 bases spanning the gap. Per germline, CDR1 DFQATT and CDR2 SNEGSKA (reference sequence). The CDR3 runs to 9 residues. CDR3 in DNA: TGCAGTGCTACCCACGAGCAGTACTTC. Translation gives CSATHEQYF.

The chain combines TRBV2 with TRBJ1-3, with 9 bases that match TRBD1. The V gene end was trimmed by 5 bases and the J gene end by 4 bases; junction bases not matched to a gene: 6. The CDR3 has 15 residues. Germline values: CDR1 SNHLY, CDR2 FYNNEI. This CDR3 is CASSFNRGRGNTIYF. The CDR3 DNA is TGTGCCAGCAGTTTTAACAGGGGGCGAGGAAACACCATATATTTT.

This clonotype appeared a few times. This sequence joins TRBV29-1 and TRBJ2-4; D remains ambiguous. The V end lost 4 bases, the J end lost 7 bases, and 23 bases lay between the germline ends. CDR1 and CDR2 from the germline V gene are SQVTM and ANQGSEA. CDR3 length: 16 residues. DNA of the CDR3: TGCAGCGTTGGGCCCATAGCCGACCCACAAAGGAACATTCAGTACTTC. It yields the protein CSVGPIADPQRNIQYF. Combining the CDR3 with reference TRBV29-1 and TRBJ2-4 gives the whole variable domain SAVISQKPSRDICQRGTSLTIQCQVDSQVTMMFWYRQQPGQSLTLIATANQGSEATYESGFVIDKFPISRPNLTFSTLTVSNMSPEDSSIYLCSVGPIADPQRNIQYFGAGTRLSVL.

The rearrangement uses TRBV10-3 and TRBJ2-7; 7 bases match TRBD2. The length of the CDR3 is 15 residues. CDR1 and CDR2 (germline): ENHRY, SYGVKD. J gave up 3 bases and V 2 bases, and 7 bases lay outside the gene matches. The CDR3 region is CAISEDTSGDYEQYF. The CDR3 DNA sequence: TGTGCCATCAGTGAGGATACCAGCGGGGACTACGAGCAGTACTTC.

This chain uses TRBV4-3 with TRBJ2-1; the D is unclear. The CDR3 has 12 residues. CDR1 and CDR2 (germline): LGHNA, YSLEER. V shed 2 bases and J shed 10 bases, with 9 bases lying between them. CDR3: CASSQILGEQFF. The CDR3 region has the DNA TGCGCCAGCAGCCAAATTTTGGGGGAGCAGTTCTTC.

DNA for the CDR3: TGCAGTGCTAGGGACCTAGCGGTGACCTACAATGAGCAGTTCTTC. This codes for CSARDLAVTYNEQFF. J is TRBJ2-1 and V is TRBV20-1, with 7 bases aligning to TRBD2. Germline V lookup: CDR1 DFQATT, CDR2 SNEGSKA (reference sequence). With 3 bases clipped from V and 2 bases from J, the junction kept 7 bases outside the gene matches. The CDR3 totals 15 residues.

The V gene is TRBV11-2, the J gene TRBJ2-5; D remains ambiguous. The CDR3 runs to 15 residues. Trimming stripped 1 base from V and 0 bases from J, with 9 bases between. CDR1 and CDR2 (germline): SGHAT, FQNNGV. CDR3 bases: TGTGCCAGCAGCTTAGTAGGATCGTACCAAGAGACCCAGTACTTC. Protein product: CASSLVGSYQETQYF.

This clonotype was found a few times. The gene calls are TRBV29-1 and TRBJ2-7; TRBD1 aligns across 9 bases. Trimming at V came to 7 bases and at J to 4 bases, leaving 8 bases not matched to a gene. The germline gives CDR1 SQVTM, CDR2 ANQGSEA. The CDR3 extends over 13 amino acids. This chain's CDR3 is CSARQGGVYEQYF. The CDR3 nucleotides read TGCAGCGCCCGACAGGGGGGAGTGTACGAGCAGTACTTC.

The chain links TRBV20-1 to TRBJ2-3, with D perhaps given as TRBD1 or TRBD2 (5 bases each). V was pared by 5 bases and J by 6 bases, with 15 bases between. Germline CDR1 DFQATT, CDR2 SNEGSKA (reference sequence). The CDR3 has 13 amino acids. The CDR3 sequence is CSAWGTGSDTQYF. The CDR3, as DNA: TGCAGTGCTTGGGGGACGGGGTCCGATACGCAGTATTTT.

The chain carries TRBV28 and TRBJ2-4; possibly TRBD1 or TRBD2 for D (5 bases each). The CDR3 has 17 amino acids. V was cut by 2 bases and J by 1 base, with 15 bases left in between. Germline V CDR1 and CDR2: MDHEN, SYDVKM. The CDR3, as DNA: TGTGCCAGCAGTTTACCCGGGACGGTCGTCGCCAAAAACATTCAGTACTTC. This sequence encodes CASSLPGTVVAKNIQYF.

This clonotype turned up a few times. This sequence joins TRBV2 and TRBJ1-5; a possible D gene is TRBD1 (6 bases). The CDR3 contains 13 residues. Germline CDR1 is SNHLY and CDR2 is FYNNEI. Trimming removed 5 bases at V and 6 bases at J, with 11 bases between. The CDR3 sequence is CASSPTGSQPQHF. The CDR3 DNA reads TGTGCCAGCAGTCCCACAGGGTCTCAGCCCCAGCATTTT.

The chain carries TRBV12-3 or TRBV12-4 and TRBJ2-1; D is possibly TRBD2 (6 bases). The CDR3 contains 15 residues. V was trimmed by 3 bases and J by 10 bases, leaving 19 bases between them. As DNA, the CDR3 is TGTGCCAGCAGTTTCCCAGCGGGCCTCTCGGGGGAGCAGTTCTTC. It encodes CASSFPAGLSGEQFF.

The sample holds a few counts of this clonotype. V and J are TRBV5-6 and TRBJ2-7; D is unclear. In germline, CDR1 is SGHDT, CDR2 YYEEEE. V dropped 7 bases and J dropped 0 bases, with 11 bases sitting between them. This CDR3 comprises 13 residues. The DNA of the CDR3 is TGTGCCAGCGGGGATTCGAGCTCCTACGAGCAGTACTTC. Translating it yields CASGDSSSYEQYF.

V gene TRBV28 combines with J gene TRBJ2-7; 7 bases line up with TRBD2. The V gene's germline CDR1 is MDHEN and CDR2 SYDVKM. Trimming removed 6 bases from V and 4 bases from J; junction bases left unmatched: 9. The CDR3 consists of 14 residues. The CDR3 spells CASSPQRGGYEQYF. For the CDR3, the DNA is TGTGCCAGCAGCCCCCAAAGGGGAGGGTACGAGCAGTACTTC. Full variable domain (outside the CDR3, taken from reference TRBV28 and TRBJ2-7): DVKVTQSSRYLVKRTGEKVFLECVQDMDHENMFWYRQDPGLGLRLIYFSYDVKMKEKGDIPEGYSVSREKKERFSLILESASTNQTSMYLCASSPQRGGYEQYFGPGTRLTVT.

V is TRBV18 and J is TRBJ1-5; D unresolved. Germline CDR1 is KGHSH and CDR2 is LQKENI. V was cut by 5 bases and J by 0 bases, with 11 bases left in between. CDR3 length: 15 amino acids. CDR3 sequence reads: CASSSGRHSNQPQHF. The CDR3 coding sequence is TGTGCCAGCTCATCCGGACGGCATAGCAATCAGCCCCAGCATTTT.

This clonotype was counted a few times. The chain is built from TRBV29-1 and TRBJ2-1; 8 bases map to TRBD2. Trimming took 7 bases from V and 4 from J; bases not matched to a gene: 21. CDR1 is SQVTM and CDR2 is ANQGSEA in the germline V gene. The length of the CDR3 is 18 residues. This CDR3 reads CSGGPGLDPKEVYNEQFF. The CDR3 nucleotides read TGCAGCGGAGGACCGGGACTAGACCCGAAAGAGGTTTACAATGAGCAGTTCTTC.

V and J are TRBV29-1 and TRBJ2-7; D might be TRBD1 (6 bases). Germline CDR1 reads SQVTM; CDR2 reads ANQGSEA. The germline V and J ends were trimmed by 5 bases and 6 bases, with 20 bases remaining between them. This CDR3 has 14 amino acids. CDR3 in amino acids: CSVQLPQGLGEQYF. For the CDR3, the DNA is TGCAGCGTTCAACTCCCACAGGGTTTAGGCGAGCAGTACTTC.

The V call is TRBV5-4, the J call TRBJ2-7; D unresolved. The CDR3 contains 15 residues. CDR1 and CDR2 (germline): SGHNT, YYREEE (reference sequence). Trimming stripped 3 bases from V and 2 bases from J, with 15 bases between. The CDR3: CASSYGKTAAYEQYF. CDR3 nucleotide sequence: TGTGCCAGCAGCTACGGAAAGACGGCGGCCTACGAGCAGTACTTC.

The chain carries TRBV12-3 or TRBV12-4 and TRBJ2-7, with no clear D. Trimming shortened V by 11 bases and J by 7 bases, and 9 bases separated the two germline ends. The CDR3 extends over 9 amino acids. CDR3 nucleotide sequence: TGTGCCGGGCCGGCGGAGCAGTACTTC. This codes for CAGPAEQYF.

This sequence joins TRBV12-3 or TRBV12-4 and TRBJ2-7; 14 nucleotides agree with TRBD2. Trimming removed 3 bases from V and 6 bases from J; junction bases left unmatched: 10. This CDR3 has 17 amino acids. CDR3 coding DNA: TGTGCCAGCAGTTTGTCCGGACTAGCGGGAGGAGAGGCCGAGCAGTACTTC. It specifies CASSLSGLAGGEAEQYF.

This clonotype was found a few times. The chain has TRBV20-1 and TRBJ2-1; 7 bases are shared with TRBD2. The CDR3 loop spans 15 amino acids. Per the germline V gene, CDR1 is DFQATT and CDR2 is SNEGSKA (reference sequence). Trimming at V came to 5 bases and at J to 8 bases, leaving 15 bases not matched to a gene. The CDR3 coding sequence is TGCAGTGCTCGCCTCTCTAGCGGCGGGAAGGATGAGCAGTTCTTC. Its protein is CSARLSSGGKDEQFF.

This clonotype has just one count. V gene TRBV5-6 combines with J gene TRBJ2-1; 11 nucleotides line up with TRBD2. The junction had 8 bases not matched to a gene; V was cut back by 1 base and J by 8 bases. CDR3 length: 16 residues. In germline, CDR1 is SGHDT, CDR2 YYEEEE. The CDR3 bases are TGTGCCAGCAGCTTGCTTACTAGCGGGAGTAAATATGAGCAGTTCTTC. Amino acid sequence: CASSLLTSGSKYEQFF.

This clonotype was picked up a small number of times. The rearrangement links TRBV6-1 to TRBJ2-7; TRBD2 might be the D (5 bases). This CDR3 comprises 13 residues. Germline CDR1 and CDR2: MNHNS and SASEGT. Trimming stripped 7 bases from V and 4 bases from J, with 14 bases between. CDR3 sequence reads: CASTEREFYEQYF. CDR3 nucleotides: TGTGCCAGCACGGAACGGGAATTTTACGAGCAGTACTTC.